The 18 T cell receptor beta chains in this list originate from one sample, sequenced in a study of T cell responses to AZD1222 COVID-19 vaccine. Measured with immunoSEQ multiplex PCR; TCRdb has only the in-frame clones, and not every one. This sample has approximately 130,000 clones, with roughly 93% found just once. The material sequenced was peripheral blood, taken on day 0 of AZD1222 vaccination. The receptor source for this set is an adult in good health.

The CDR3 loop reads CAWSGQGGGDTQYF. Written as DNA, the CDR3 is TGTGCCTGGAGTGGGCAAGGGGGAGGGGATACGCAGTATTTT. The chain has TRBV30 and TRBJ2-3; maybe TRBD2 (7 bases). The V end was cut by 1 base, the J end by 6 bases, with 14 bases between. Per germline, CDR1 GTSNPN and CDR2 SVGIG (reference sequence). This CDR3 has 14 amino acids.

This rearrangement joins TRBV28 to TRBJ2-7, with 7 bases lining up with TRBD1. The CDR3 is 15 residues long. V was pared by 4 bases and J by 2 bases, with 8 bases of the junction left unmatched. Per germline, CDR1 MDHEN and CDR2 SYDVKM. CDR3 DNA: TGTGCCAGCAGTTCCGGACAGGTTCTCGCCTACGAGCAGTACTTC. It yields the protein CASSSGQVLAYEQYF.

This chain links TRBV11-2 with TRBJ1-2, with TRBD1 identical over 9 bases. Germline V gene lookup returns CDR1 SGHAT and CDR2 FQNNGV. CDR3 length: 15 amino acids. V lost 5 bases and J lost 3; bases outside the gene matches: 7. In DNA, the CDR3 is TGTGCCAGCAGCCTCGCACAGGGGGCTGACTATGGCTACACCTTC. Amino acid sequence: CASSLAQGADYGYTF.

The chain carries TRBV28 and TRBJ1-1; TRBD1 aligns across 9 bases. The length of the CDR3 is 15 residues. V gave up 3 bases and J gave up 6 bases; unmatched junction bases: 8. Germline V lookup: CDR1 MDHEN, CDR2 SYDVKM. In DNA, the CDR3 is TGTGCCAGCAGTTTGCCGACAGGGGGGCACGCTGAAGCTTTCTTT. Protein: CASSLPTGGHAEAFF. The variable domain in full, completed from reference TRBV28 and TRBJ1-1, reads DVKVTQSSRYLVKRTGEKVFLECVQDMDHENMFWYRQDPGLGLRLIYFSYDVKMKEKGDIPEGYSVSREKKERFSLILESASTNQTSMYLCASSLPTGGHAEAFFGQGTRLTVV.

V usage is TRBV4-1 and J usage is TRBJ2-6; TRBD1 aligns across 8 bases. Germline CDR1 is MGHRA and CDR2 is YSYEKL. The CDR3 is 19 residues long. The junction had 11 bases not matched to a gene; V was cut back by 4 bases and J by 0 bases. For the CDR3, the DNA is TGCGCCAGCAGCCTGTCAACCGGGACAGGTCTCTCTGGGGCCAACGTCCTGACTTTC. Its protein is CASSLSTGTGLSGANVLTF.

The CDR3 here is CASSLSVSSPLHF. DNA of the CDR3: TGTGCCAGCAGTTTGTCAGTGAGTTCACCCCTCCACTTT. This rearrangement joins TRBV27 to TRBJ1-6; D not resolved. Germline-derived CDR1 and CDR2 are MNHEY and SMNVEV (reference sequence). The V end was cut by 3 bases, the J end by 9 bases, with 9 bases between. The CDR3 loop spans 13 amino acids.

The V gene is TRBV7-9, the J gene TRBJ1-2; D might be TRBD1 (6 bases). This CDR3 has 14 residues. Germline V gene lookup returns CDR1 SEHNR and CDR2 FQNEAQ (reference sequence). The ends were cut back, 1 base at V and 2 bases at J, with 8 bases in the middle. The CDR3 coding sequence is TGTGCCAGCAGCTTAGGACAGGCCAACTATGGCTACACCTTC. As protein: CASSLGQANYGYTF.

This chain joins TRBV19 and TRBJ2-5, with D maybe TRBD1 (6 bases). Germline values: CDR1 LNHDA, CDR2 SQIVND (reference sequence). Deletions cut 5 bases from V and 5 bases from J, with 9 bases between. The CDR3 covers 12 residues. CDR3 bases: TGTGCCAGTAGTCCTCAGGGGGAGACCCAGTACTTC. It is translated as CASSPQGETQYF.

This rearrangement joins TRBV6-1 to TRBJ2-7; the match to TRBD1 covers 7 bases. The V segment lost 1 base and the J segment 4 bases; nucleotides outside the gene matches: 4. CDR1 is MNHNS, CDR2 SASEGT, per germline. The CDR3 consists of 14 residues. CDR3 loop: CASSEGQGFYEQYF. As DNA, the CDR3 is TGTGCCAGCAGTGAAGGACAGGGTTTTTACGAGCAGTACTTC.

The gene calls are TRBV28 and TRBJ1-2; D not certain. Germline loops: CDR1 MDHEN, CDR2 SYDVKM. V shed 5 bases and J shed 8 bases, with 18 bases lying between them. The CDR3 sequence is 14 residues long. DNA of the CDR3: TGTGCCAGCAGTACCCCGACGGACGGAAGGGGCTACACCTTC. Its translation is CASSTPTDGRGYTF.

A single count supports this clone. This chain connects TRBV7-8 to TRBJ2-7; a possible D gene is TRBD2 (6 bases). Trimming pared 3 bases from V and 9 bases from J, leaving 21 bases between. Germline CDR1 reads SGHVS; CDR2 reads FQNEAQ. The CDR3 consists of 15 residues. CDR3 DNA sequence: TGTGCCAGCAGCTTCGCGGAGGGCAGTTGGCGCGGGCAGTACTTC. Its translation is CASSFAEGSWRGQYF.

The chain uses TRBV25-1 and TRBJ1-1; 9 bases fit TRBD1. V shed 7 bases, J shed 6 bases, and the junction held 12 bases outside the gene matches. Germline assignment: CDR1 MGHDK and CDR2 SYGVNS. The CDR3 loop spans 15 amino acids. The chain's CDR3 is CASTLDGGQGAEAFF. CDR3 nucleotide sequence: TGTGCCAGCACCCTAGATGGGGGACAGGGCGCTGAAGCTTTCTTT.

The chain carries TRBV28 and TRBJ1-2; D may be TRBD1 (5 bases). V shed 6 bases and J shed 7 bases, with 15 bases lying between them. Germline V CDR1 and CDR2: MDHEN, SYDVKM. The CDR3 length is 13 residues. The CDR3 sequence is CASRGPAALGYTF. CDR3 sequence (DNA): TGTGCCAGCAGGGGACCCGCGGCCCTTGGCTACACCTTC.

This chain joins TRBV10-3 and TRBJ2-1, with D perhaps TRBD2 (7 bases). Deletions cut 4 bases from V and 7 bases from J, with 17 bases between. The germline V gene encodes CDR1 ENHRY and CDR2 SYGVKD. The CDR3 runs 15 residues. CDR3 DNA sequence: TGTGCCATCAGTGGCGGAGGGGGGGATCAAAATGAGCAGTTCTTC. This codes for CAISGGGGDQNEQFF.

The chain employs TRBV5-1 and TRBJ1-4; 7 bases fit TRBD1. CDR1 and CDR2 (germline): SGHRS, YFSETQ. J gave up 6 bases and V 4 bases, and 9 bases lay outside the gene matches. This CDR3 has 15 residues. CDR3 loop: CASSPSGDRDEKLFF. The CDR3 DNA reads TGCGCCAGCAGCCCCTCCGGGGACAGAGATGAAAAACTGTTTTTT.

With regard to this clone: One end of the junction is discordant with germline, which a read error may explain. The chain joins TRBV7-9 to TRBJ1-2; D is unresolved. The germline V gene has CDR1 SEHNR and CDR2 FQNEAQ (reference sequence). The CDR3 spans 14 residues. The CDR3 nucleotides read TGTGCCAGCAGCTTAGATCTTCGGGGAGATGGCCACACCTTC. Protein: CASSLDLRGDGHTF.

This clone appeared a single time. The chain has TRBV19 and TRBJ1-3; no reliable D call. Between the trimmed V and J ends, which lost 6 bases and 0 bases, there was a span of 12 bases. The germline V gene has CDR1 LNHDA and CDR2 SQIVND (reference sequence). The CDR3 runs 15 residues. The CDR3 loop reads CASSDKGSSGNTIYF. The CDR3 DNA is TGTGCCAGTAGCGACAAGGGCAGCTCTGGAAACACCATATATTTT.

This chain links TRBV7-2 with TRBJ2-1; 8 bases are shared with TRBD1. This CDR3 has 13 amino acids. The trim removed 1 base at V and 14 bases at J, leaving 7 bases unmatched. Germline V gene lookup returns CDR1 SGHTA and CDR2 FQGNSA. The CDR3 loop is CASSLDPGQAKFF. CDR3 nucleotides: TGTGCCAGCAGCTTAGATCCGGGACAGGCTAAGTTCTTC.